The rows below give T cell receptor beta chains drawn from one sample of a study of shared clonotypes between healthy human individuals. Some clones are missing from TCRdb's copy, which holds only in-frame ones; the method was immunoSEQ multiplex PCR. Among about 1.9 million clones, just over 90% were seen once, and the ten largest hold approximately 1.6%. Sequences were obtained from naive CD8+ T cells from PBMCs. These receptors were taken from a man in his late teens or twenties in good health. Some clones in this sample may be carry-over from other donors' samples. Each CDR3 is given with its conserved first and last residue. The D gene is left open where the match is weak. Clone size is not always given. Where it is, it says once, few, many or a class for expanded clones.

>TRBJ1-1|NA|TRBV10-2|NA
TGCGCCAGCAGGCCAAGGGGATTTAACACTGAAGCTTTCTTT
CASRPRGFNTEAFF
>TRBJ2-7|TRBD2|TRBV2|NA
TGTGCCACCCGATTAGCGGGGGGGTCCTACGAGCAGTACTTC
CATRLAGGSYEQYF
>TRBJ2-1|TRBD1|TRBV5-1|NA
TGCGCCAGCAGCTCGACCGGGACAGGGGCCCTCATCTCCTACAATGAGCAGTTCTTC
CASSSTGTGALISYNEQFF
>TRBJ2-1|NA|TRBV4-1|NA
TGCGCCAGCAGCCACAAGACTCTAGGCAATGAGCAGTTCTTC
CASSHKTLGNEQFF
>TRBJ1-4|TRBD1|TRBV27|NA
TGTGCCAGCAGTTTATTCCTCCTCCGGCCGGGACAGGGGAGAGAAAAACTGTTTTTT
CASSLFLLRPGQGREKLFF
>TRBJ2-7|NA|TRBV7-2|NA
TGTGCCAGCAGCTTTGGGATAGCCGTCAAATACGAGCAGTACTTC
CASSFGIAVKYEQYF
>TRBJ1-2|NA|TRBV7-3|NA
TGTGCCAGCAGCTTAACGCTGGAGGGCTACACCTTC
CASSLTLEGYTF
>TRBJ2-7|NA|TRBV6-5|NA
TGTGCCAGCAGTTACTCAGAGAGCCGGGAAGAGCAGTACTTC
CASSYSESREEQYF
>TRBJ1-2|NA|TRBV7-8|NA
TGTGCCAGCAGCCCGGGACCCCGTGACGCGGGCTACACCTTC
CASSPGPRDAGYTF
>TRBJ2-1|NA|TRBV29-1|NA
TGCAGCGTTGCGGGTGGGTGGACCAGGGATGAGCAGTTCTTC
CSVAGGWTRDEQFF
>TRBJ1-4|NA|TRBV27|once
TGTGCCAGCAGTTCCGGACCCGGGACCAATGAAAAACTGTTTTTT
CASSSGPGTNEKLFF
>TRBJ2-1|NA|TRBV5-1|NA
TGCGCCAGCAGCTTTGGAGTAGCCGAGCAGTTCTTC
CASSFGVAEQFF
>TRBJ2-4|NA|TRBV29-1|NA
TGCAGCGTTGAAGGGGGGTGGGCCAAAAACATTCAGTACTTC
CSVEGGWAKNIQYF
>TRBJ1-5|NA|TRBV27|NA
TGTGCCAGCAGTTTACGTGGGGGGACTCAGCCCCAGCATTTT
CASSLRGGTQPQHF